Presented here are 19 T cell receptor beta chains from one specimen sequenced in a study of T cells in Graves' hyperthyroidism and ophthalmopathy. What was amplified from RNA transcripts were TCR beta CDR3 regions. A set of HTBI primers served as the primers for a first-round RT-PCR of the TCR CDR3. TCRdb analysed the multiplex PCR reads with MiXCR anew, one entry per CDR3 protein. The sample records 450,000 to 700,000 distinct CDR3 sequences, around 42% being singletons. The sequenced material came from peripheral blood or thyroid tissue (not recorded which). The receptor set was obtained from an adult woman with Graves' disease, either hyperthyroidism or ophthalmopathy (not recorded which).

This clonotype came up many times. This chain joins TRBV20-1 and TRBJ1-2, with D perhaps TRBD1 (6 bases). The V end was cut by 7 bases, the J end by 4 bases, with 10 bases between. Germline V lookup: CDR1 DFQATT, CDR2 SNEGSKA (reference sequence). The CDR3 is made up of 11 amino acids. This CDR3 reads CSGQAFYGYTF. The CDR3 DNA sequence: TGCAGTGGACAGGCGTTCTATGGCTACACCTTC.

This clonotype has ten or more counts. V is TRBV4-1 and J is TRBJ1-5, with TRBD1 matching 8 bases. The CDR3 is 15 residues long. Germline V gene data show CDR1 as MGHRA and CDR2 as YSYEKL. The ends lost 3 bases at V and 8 bases at J; junction bases unmatched: 9. CDR3 sequence reads: CASSHSQGDRKPQHF. For the CDR3, the DNA is TGCGCCAGCAGCCACTCACAGGGGGATCGGAAGCCCCAGCATTTT.

The sample holds many counts of this clonotype. The rearrangement joins TRBV6-1 to TRBJ2-7; no firm D call. The CDR3 is made up of 16 amino acids. Germline-derived CDR1 and CDR2 are MNHNS and SASEGT. The germline V and J ends were trimmed by 0 bases and 2 bases, with 14 bases remaining between them. In nucleotides, the CDR3 is TGTGCCAGCAGTGAAGCGACCCACGAGACGACCTACGAGCAGTACTTC. Amino acid sequence: CASSEATHETTYEQYF.

The rearrangement links TRBV29-1 to TRBJ2-7, with D perhaps TRBD1 (6 bases). The V end was cut by 6 bases, the J end by 1 base, with 22 bases between. The CDR3 is made up of 16 amino acids. Germline V CDR1 and CDR2: SQVTM, ANQGSEA. CDR3 loop: CSVPSTGRDGSYEQYF. The CDR3 region has the DNA TGCAGCGTGCCCTCGACAGGTCGGGACGGGTCCTACGAGCAGTACTTC.

The chain recombines TRBV2 with TRBJ1-4, with 8 positions matching TRBD1. V shed 4 bases, J shed 5 bases, and the junction held 6 bases outside the gene matches. The CDR3 runs to 15 residues. The germline V gene encodes CDR1 SNHLY and CDR2 FYNNEI. In nucleotides, the CDR3 is TGTGCCAGCAGTGTAATGGACAGGGAGAATGAAAAACTGTTTTTT. Its protein product is CASSVMDRENEKLFF. The full variable domain, rest sourced from reference TRBV2 and TRBJ1-4, is EPEVTQTPSHQVTQMGQEVILRCVPISNHLYFYWYRQILGQKVEFLVSFYNNEISEKSEIFDDQFSVERPDGSNFTLKIRSTKLEDSAMYFCASSVMDRENEKLFFGSGTQLSVL.

About this clonotype: Because it lacks the conserved phenylalanine or tryptophan at the end, this CDR3 is likely a read error. No DNA is shown, since the ends of the CDR3 on it are uncertain; the CDR3 is the one TCRdb lists. This chain links TRBV7-9 with TRBJ1-4; the table's D call, TRBD1, has no DNA check behind it. The CDR3 has 8 amino acids, counting both end residues. Germline CDR1 and CDR2: SEHNR and FQNEAQ (reference sequence). CDR3 protein: CASGQGVV.

The chain is built from TRBV7-2 and TRBJ2-7; D gene unclear. The CDR3 is made up of 14 amino acids. Germline CDR1 SGHTA, CDR2 FQGNSA. V shed 5 bases and J shed 7 bases, with 18 bases lying between them. CDR3 in amino acids: CASSLTSRNNEQYF. CDR3 coding DNA: TGTGCCAGCAGCCTGACTTCTAGGAACAATGAGCAGTACTTC.

The chain has TRBV7-8 and TRBJ2-6, with no clear D. V dropped 8 bases and J dropped 4 bases, with 18 bases sitting between them. The germline V gene has CDR1 SGHVS and CDR2 FQNEAQ. The CDR3 is 16 amino acids. CDR3 coding DNA: TGTGCCAGCCAAGGACCGCCGGGCCTCGGGGCCAACGTCCTGACTTTC. Amino acid sequence: CASQGPPGLGANVLTF.

This rearrangement joins TRBV20-1 to TRBJ2-5; D is perhaps TRBD2 (6 bases). Trimming shortened V by 5 bases and J by 2 bases, and 18 bases separated the two germline ends. There are 15 residues in the CDR3. Germline V gene sequence: CDR1 DFQATT, CDR2 SNEGSKA (reference sequence). The CDR3 nucleotides read TGCAGTGCTTCTCCCGGGACTGGATTTCAAGAGACCCAGTACTTC. It is translated as CSASPGTGFQETQYF.

The V and J genes are TRBV6-5 and TRBJ1-5, with D unresolved. The CDR3 spans 15 residues. Germline V gene data show CDR1 as MNHEY and CDR2 as SVGAGI. V was trimmed by 5 bases and J by 5 bases, leaving 16 bases between them. The CDR3 DNA is TGTGCCAGCAGTCGTCAGGCGGGTGGGTATCAGCCCCAGCATTTT. This sequence encodes CASSRQAGGYQPQHF.

The V gene is TRBV7-3, the J gene TRBJ2-5; 10 bases are a match to TRBD1. There are 15 residues in the CDR3. Germline V gives CDR1 SGHTA, CDR2 FQGTGA. The trim removed 6 bases at V and 5 bases at J, leaving 9 bases unmatched. The DNA of the CDR3 is TGTGCCAGCAGGCCAGGACAGGGGGGATCGGAGACCCAGTACTTC. It is translated as CASRPGQGGSETQYF.

This clonotype was counted many times. One junction end does not reproduce the germline sequence, and a read error may be involved. CDR3 region: CASKGDPNEKLFF. The CDR3 DNA is TGCGCCTCGAAAGGGGACCCTAATGAAAAACTGTTTTTT. The chain combines TRBV19 with TRBJ1-4, with a possible D match to TRBD1 (5 bases). From germline, CDR1 is LNHDA and CDR2 SQIVND (reference sequence). This CDR3 comprises 13 residues. Combining the CDR3 with reference TRBV19 and TRBJ1-4 gives the whole variable domain DGGITQSPKYLFRKEGQNVTLSCEQNLNHDAMYWYRQDPGQGLRLIYYSQIVNDFQKGDIAEGYSVSREKKESFPLTVTSAQKNPTAFYLCASKGDPNEKLFFGSGTQLSVL.

The table lists this clonotype with many counts. This may arise from a read error, as a much more abundant clone is one base away. The chain uses TRBV6-1 and TRBJ1-3, with D perhaps TRBD1 (5 bases). This CDR3 contains 13 residues. Germline values: CDR1 MNHNS, CDR2 SASEGT. V dropped 8 bases and J dropped 2 bases, with 10 bases sitting between them. CDR3 amino acids: CASETGPGNTIYF. CDR3 bases: TGTGCCAGCGAAACAGGCCCTGGAAACACCATATATTTT.

This clonotype was counted once. The V gene is TRBV7-9, the J gene TRBJ2-7; D call uncertain. The V end lost 5 bases, the J end lost 7 bases, and 12 bases lay between the germline ends. Germline loops: CDR1 SEHNR, CDR2 FQNEAQ (reference sequence). The CDR3 runs 12 residues. The CDR3, as DNA: TGTGCCAGCAGCCTACCTACTCGGGAGCAGTACTTC. Translated, it gives CASSLPTREQYF.

The gene calls are TRBV2 and TRBJ2-7, with 7 bases fitting TRBD2. Trimming at V came to 10 bases and at J to 1 base, leaving 7 bases not matched to a gene. Germline lookup yields CDR1 SNHLY and CDR2 FYNNEI. The CDR3 extends over 13 amino acids. CDR3 nucleotides: TGTGCCACCAGAGCTAGCGGTTCCTACGAGCAGTACTTC. Its protein is CATRASGSYEQYF.

V and J are TRBV10-3 and TRBJ1-2; unclear D gene. Germline CDR1 ENHRY, CDR2 SYGVKD. There are 12 residues in the CDR3. In nucleotides, the CDR3 is TGTGCTAGAATGGAAACTAACTATGGCTACACCTTC. This translates into CARMETNYGYTF.

This clonotype was counted at least ten times. The chain carries TRBV2 and TRBJ1-1; TRBD1 agrees at 7 bases. The CDR3 sequence is 14 residues long. Trimming cost V 7 bases and J 6 bases; bases outside gene matches: 11. Germline-derived CDR1 and CDR2 are SNHLY and FYNNEI. CDR3 amino acids: CASMQGDFGAEAFF. CDR3 sequence (DNA): TGTGCCAGCATGCAGGGGGATTTCGGGGCTGAAGCTTTCTTT.

The chain has TRBV20-1 and TRBJ1-4, with a possible D match to TRBD1 (6 bases). Germline V lookup: CDR1 DFQATT, CDR2 SNEGSKA (reference sequence). The CDR3 is made up of 12 amino acids. V was trimmed by 7 bases and J by 8 bases, leaving 14 bases between them. CDR3 amino acids: CSVPGQGEKLFF. As DNA, the CDR3 is TGCAGTGTCCCTGGGCAGGGGGAAAAACTGTTTTTT.

The genes are TRBV20-1 and TRBJ1-1; maybe TRBD1 (5 bases). V was cut by 5 bases and J by 6 bases, with 16 bases left in between. Germline CDR1 reads DFQATT; CDR2 reads SNEGSKA (reference sequence). The CDR3 sequence is 13 residues long. The CDR3 sequence is CSARLEGRAEAFF. In DNA form, the CDR3 reads TGCAGTGCTCGCCTGGAGGGGCGCGCTGAAGCTTTCTTT.